This paragraph covers one T cell receptor (beta chain) sequence. Some clones are missing from TCRdb's copy, which holds only in-frame ones; the method was immunoSEQ multiplex PCR. The sample consists of 300,000 or so clones, approximately 91% of them appearing once. This entry is derived from a study of blood T cell repertoires in COVID-19. V shed 5 bases and J shed 5 bases, with 16 bases lying between them. From germline, CDR1 is MDHEN and CDR2 SYDVKM. There are 15 residues in the CDR3. This rearrangement joins TRBV28 to TRBJ1-3, with D possibly being TRBD1 (5 bases). Sequences were obtained from peripheral blood. The TCR originated in a woman in her twenties or thirties with COVID-19, enrolled during active disease. The CDR3 region is CASSLATRDRNTIYF. For the CDR3, the DNA is TGTGCCAGCAGTCTAGCGACCAGGGACCGAAACACCATATATTTT.